What follows is one T cell receptor beta chain and its context. The target antigen is unknown. The table came from immunoSEQ multiplex PCR; TCRdb's copy has only in-frame clones and leaves some out. Here the sample spans more than 7,000 clones, around 91% being singletons. Blood collection times were about day -28 and days 30, 100, 180 posttransplant. This specimen belongs to a study of T cell clonotyping in hematopoietic cell transplantation. Study outcomes and limitations: Recipient TCR diversity dropped after transplant; expanded clonotypes rose from day 30 to 180. Few recipient clonotypes overlapped donors; over 97% were de novo at given depth. CD4 and CD8 repertoire contributions could not be separated without sorting.

Germline CDR1 and CDR2: SGHTA and FQGNSA. The CDR3 covers 13 residues. V was shortened by 4 bases and J by 8 bases, with 14 bases between the two germline ends. Here the sequenced sample was PBMCs, taken 30 days after allogeneic stem cell transplant. This receptor was obtained from a female patient aged 50-65 years who had an allogeneic stem cell transplant from an unrelated donor, so the T cells may come from the graft donor. Some clones in this sample may be carry-over from other donors' samples. The gene calls are TRBV7-2 and TRBJ1-2; D perhaps matches TRBD1 (5 bases). The CDR3 reads CASSSRGARGYTF. CDR3 in DNA: TGTGCCAGCAGCTCCCGAGGGGCAAGAGGCTACACCTTC.